This T cell receptor beta chain is from a study of T cells after yellow fever vaccination. Study as a whole: Fractions containing few cells were prepared with SMART-Seq v4 Ultra Low Input.

A few counts support this clonotype. The antigen is not known. CDR1 is MNHEY and CDR2 is SVGAGI in the germline V gene. V was clipped by 3 bases and J by 10 bases, with 7 bases between them. The CDR3 totals 12 residues. A single record per CDR3 protein comes from TCRdb applying MiXCR to the 5' RACE reads. The sample holds fewer than 500,000 distinct CDR3 sequences, roughly 20% seen once. Points from the study as a whole: Most primary-vaccination clones recurred post-booster (roughly 96% CD4, over 70% CD8). The secondary response was weaker but peaked faster, day 5 versus 15.

The clonotype originates from a man aged 18 to 35 who received the YFV17D yellow fever vaccine. V and J are TRBV6-5 and TRBJ1-6, with D uncertain. The starting material was PBMCs, obtained before the yellow fever booster vaccination. CDR3 sequence reads: CASSYKSSPLHF. As DNA, the CDR3 is TGTGCCAGCAGTTATAAGTCCTCACCCCTCCACTTT.